These 26 T cell receptor beta chains share one sample of origin, sequenced in a study of CD8 T cells in Susac syndrome (dated by TCRdb to the late 2010s). Library method: the immunoSEQ multiplex PCR assay. RNA was extracted using the RNeasy kit, and about 0.45 to 1 microgram was reverse transcribed with random hexamers. TCRdb applied fastp at Q25 and MiXCR to the public reads, then kept only in-frame beta chains. Rows merge per CDR3 protein into single entries with the most common DNA and genes. Within this sample are some 160,000 distinct CDR3 sequences, with around 96% of them counted one time only. Less than 0.2% of the sample belongs to the ten largest clones. Specimen: CD8+ T cells from PBMCs. The receptors were gathered from a human donor with multiple sclerosis.

This chain uses TRBV5-1 with TRBJ2-1, with TRBD1 matching 8 bases. The CDR3 runs to 14 residues. V lost 6 bases to trimming and J lost 6 bases; unmatched junction nucleotides: 8. Germline CDR1 reads SGHRS; CDR2 reads YFSETQ. The CDR3: CASTGIGTGNEQFF. DNA of the CDR3: TGCGCCAGCACTGGGATTGGGACAGGCAATGAGCAGTTCTTC.

This chain connects TRBV29-1 to TRBJ1-1; tentatively, D is TRBD1 (5 bases). CDR3 length equals 12 residues. Germline lookup yields CDR1 SQVTM and CDR2 ANQGSEA. V lost 6 bases and J lost 3, with 11 bases in between. CDR3 sequence (DNA): TGCAGCGTGGGTCGGGGGGACACTGAAGCTTTCTTT. This gives the protein CSVGRGDTEAFF.

V and J are TRBV7-9 and TRBJ2-2; tentatively, D is TRBD1 (6 bases). V lost 5 bases to trimming and J lost 4 bases, with 14 bases between them. This CDR3 has 15 amino acids. In germline, CDR1 is SEHNR, CDR2 FQNEAQ (reference sequence). The CDR3 loop is CASSPQGPVTGELFF. CDR3 nucleotide sequence: TGTGCCAGCAGCCCACAGGGCCCGGTCACCGGGGAGCTGTTTTTT.

The genes are TRBV9 and TRBJ2-7; 7 bases are a match to TRBD2. V gave up 4 bases and J gave up 0 bases; unmatched junction bases: 7. CDR3 length: 15 residues. Germline CDR1 SGDLS, CDR2 YYNGEE. The CDR3 DNA follows: TGTGCCAGCAGCCCCCACCGCGGGAGCTCCTACGAGCAGTACTTC. Amino acids: CASSPHRGSSYEQYF.

The V call is TRBV27, the J call TRBJ1-2; 10 positions agree with TRBD1. V lost 2 bases to trimming and J lost 4 bases; unmatched junction nucleotides: 4. CDR1 is MNHEY, CDR2 SMNVEV, per germline (reference sequence). This CDR3 has 15 residues. CDR3: CASSLGTGVSYGYTF. CDR3 sequence (DNA): TGTGCCAGCAGTTTAGGGACAGGGGTCTCCTATGGCTACACCTTC.

The rearrangement links TRBV3-1 to TRBJ2-3; 11 nucleotides match TRBD2. The CDR3 runs to 16 residues. The V and J ends lost 4 bases and 2 bases, in that order; junction bases with no gene match: 5. CDR1 and CDR2 (germline): LGHDT, YNNKEL (reference sequence). CDR3 DNA sequence: TGTGCCAGCAGCCCACTAGCGGGGGCCCTCACAGATACGCAGTATTTT. Translating gives CASSPLAGALTDTQYF.

The V call is TRBV20-1, the J call TRBJ2-7; TRBD2 matches 8 bases. The germline gives CDR1 DFQATT, CDR2 SNEGSKA (reference sequence). The V and J ends lost 1 base and 0 bases, in that order; junction bases with no gene match: 5. The CDR3 runs 15 residues. The CDR3 DNA sequence: TGCAGTGCTAGAGGTGTGACTAGCGCCTCCTACGAGCAGTACTTC. Encoded protein: CSARGVTSASYEQYF.

The V and J genes are TRBV12-3 or TRBV12-4 and TRBJ2-5; 9 positions match TRBD2. The CDR3 sequence is 16 residues long. J was trimmed by 5 bases and V by 4 bases; bases with no gene match: 11. The CDR3 region has the DNA TGTGCCAGCAGTTGGGTCCGGCGGGGGGGCGCGGAGACCCAGTACTTC. Encoded protein: CASSWVRRGGAETQYF.

The V call is TRBV9, the J call TRBJ2-7, with 9 bases matching TRBD1. The CDR3 extends over 15 amino acids. Germline CDR1 and CDR2: SGDLS and YYNGEE. Trimming cost V 3 bases and J 2 bases; bases outside gene matches: 6. This CDR3 reads CASSAKDRGPYEQYF. CDR3 in DNA: TGTGCCAGCAGCGCGAAGGACAGGGGACCCTACGAGCAGTACTTC. Full variable domain (remainder filled in from reference TRBV9 and TRBJ2-7): DSGVTQTPKHLITATGQRVTLRCSPRSGDLSVYWYQQSLDQGLQFLIQYYNGEERAKGNILERFSAQQFPDLHSELNLSSLELGDSALYFCASSAKDRGPYEQYFGPGTRLTVT.

The sample holds one count of this clonotype. The V call is TRBV27, the J call TRBJ2-6, with 7 bases aligning to TRBD1. CDR1 is MNHEY and CDR2 is SMNVEV in the germline V gene (reference sequence). CDR3 length equals 17 residues. The J segment lost 0 bases and the V segment lost 1 base, leaving 3 bases of the junction unmatched. DNA of the CDR3: TGTGCCAGCAGTTTATGGACAGGAGGCTCTGGGGCCAACGTCCTGACTTTC. Translated, it gives CASSLWTGGSGANVLTF.

V and J are TRBV13 and TRBJ2-7; 11 nucleotides match TRBD2. Germline values: CDR1 PRHDT, CDR2 FYEKMQ (reference sequence). Trimming took 5 bases from V and 6 from J; bases not matched to a gene: 9. This CDR3 is built from 15 residues. The chain's CDR3 is CASSPTSGSSSEQYF. For the CDR3, the DNA is TGTGCCAGCAGCCCTACTAGCGGGAGCTCATCCGAGCAGTACTTC.

The chain couples TRBV28 to TRBJ1-1, with D possibly matching TRBD1 (6 bases). This CDR3 has 15 amino acids. V was shortened by 6 bases and J by 1 base, with 15 bases between the two germline ends. The germline gives CDR1 MDHEN, CDR2 SYDVKM. DNA for the CDR3: TGTGCCAGCAGCCCGACGACAGGATGGAACACTGAAGCTTTCTTT. Translated, it gives CASSPTTGWNTEAFF. Full variable domain (rest looked up from reference TRBV28 and TRBJ1-1): DVKVTQSSRYLVKRTGEKVFLECVQDMDHENMFWYRQDPGLGLRLIYFSYDVKMKEKGDIPEGYSVSREKKERFSLILESASTNQTSMYLCASSPTTGWNTEAFFGQGTRLTVV.

The chain has TRBV27 and TRBJ1-1, with D unresolved. The CDR3 is 12 amino acids. Germline lookup yields CDR1 MNHEY and CDR2 SMNVEV (reference sequence). The CDR3 region has the DNA TGTGCAGCGTGGGCGGGAAACACTGAAGCTTTCTTT. Amino acid sequence: CAAWAGNTEAFF.

The rearrangement uses TRBV27 and TRBJ2-3; D remains ambiguous. The germline CDR1 and CDR2 sequences are MNHEY and SMNVEV (reference sequence). The CDR3 is 14 residues long. The V and J ends lost 4 bases and 6 bases respectively, with 14 bases between them. CDR3 amino acids: CASSWVAGSDTQYF. In nucleotides, the CDR3 is TGTGCCAGCAGTTGGGTAGCTGGCTCGGATACGCAGTATTTT.

The chain employs TRBV7-9 and TRBJ2-7; 10 bases line up with TRBD2. The J segment lost 1 base and the V segment lost 0 bases, leaving 9 bases of the junction unmatched. The germline CDR1 and CDR2 sequences are SEHNR and FQNEAQ (reference sequence). The CDR3 is made up of 18 amino acids. CDR3 region: CASSLAPGLADTSYEQYF. The CDR3 nucleotides are TGTGCCAGCAGCTTAGCGCCCGGACTAGCGGATACATCCTACGAGCAGTACTTC.

The rearrangement joins TRBV7-6 to TRBJ2-1; 7 bases are a match to TRBD2. The trim removed 3 bases at V and 5 bases at J, leaving 4 bases unmatched. Germline CDR1 and CDR2: SGHVS and FNYEAQ. This CDR3 spans 14 amino acids. The CDR3 DNA reads TGTGCCAGCAGCTTGCTAGCGGTCAACAATGAGCAGTTCTTC. Amino acid sequence: CASSLLAVNNEQFF.

V and J are TRBV2 and TRBJ1-2; 8 bases match TRBD1. V trimming: 10 bases; J trimming: 3 bases; junction bases outside the gene matches: 4. The CDR3 is 12 amino acids. The V gene's germline CDR1 is SNHLY and CDR2 FYNNEI. The CDR3 is CANRTGYYGYTF. The CDR3 DNA is TGTGCCAACCGGACAGGGTACTATGGCTACACCTTC.

CDR3 nucleotide sequence: TGTGCCAGCAGCCAACAGGGGTTGAACACTGAAGCTTTCTTT. This sequence encodes CASSQQGLNTEAFF. V and J are TRBV3-1 and TRBJ1-1, with D perhaps TRBD1 (6 bases). The V end lost 2 bases, the J end lost 0 bases, and 7 bases lay between the germline ends. Germline V gene data show CDR1 as LGHDT and CDR2 as YNNKEL (reference sequence). This CDR3 region has 14 residues.

The rearrangement uses TRBV5-1 and TRBJ2-5, with D unclear. CDR3 length: 13 residues. The germline V gene encodes CDR1 SGHRS and CDR2 YFSETQ. With 0 bases removed from V and 10 bases from J, the gap between germline ends came to 13 bases. The CDR3 sequence: CASSLDADGDQYF. In DNA, the CDR3 is TGCGCCAGCAGCTTGGACGCGGACGGAGACCAGTACTTC.

The genes are TRBV29-1 and TRBJ2-7; tentatively, D is TRBD1 (6 bases). Germline CDR1 SQVTM, CDR2 ANQGSEA. The CDR3 totals 11 residues. V was shortened by 7 bases and J by 6 bases, with 13 bases between the two germline ends. The CDR3 sequence: CSALRGREQYF. CDR3 nucleotide sequence: TGCAGCGCCCTCAGGGGACGCGAGCAGTACTTC.

This chain links TRBV21-1 with TRBJ2-1; the DNA was not compared with TRBD1, the D call given in the table. TRBV21-1 is a recognized pseudogene. The CDR3 totals 17 residues. The CDR3 region has the DNA TGTGCCAGCAGCTCGCGTCCGATGGAGACAGTTCCAGATGAGCAGTTCTTC. The encoded protein is CASSSRPMETVPDEQFF.

The chain employs TRBV29-1 and TRBJ2-2; D is undetermined. The CDR3 runs 13 residues. Germline V gene sequence: CDR1 SQVTM, CDR2 ANQGSEA. Trimming removed 8 bases from V and 4 bases from J, with 14 bases in between. The CDR3 region has the DNA TGCAGCATCGTGGTGGGCCCCACCGGGGAGCTGTTTTTT. Its protein is CSIVVGPTGELFF.

J is TRBJ1-5 and V is TRBV2; D ambiguous. CDR1 SNHLY and CDR2 FYNNEI come from the germline V gene. Trimming shortened V by 7 bases and J by 0 bases, and 16 bases separated the two germline ends. The length of the CDR3 is 16 residues. The CDR3 here is CASTDPRESSNQPQHF. The CDR3 nucleotides read TGTGCCAGCACCGATCCGAGGGAAAGTAGCAATCAGCCCCAGCATTTT.

The V and J genes are TRBV7-8 and TRBJ2-4, with D perhaps TRBD2 (5 bases). Germline V gene sequence: CDR1 SGHVS, CDR2 FQNEAQ. With 7 bases removed from V and 8 bases from J, the gap between germline ends came to 18 bases. This CDR3 is 14 amino acids long. Here the CDR3 reads CASNPTGFLDIQYF. DNA of the CDR3: TGTGCCAGCAACCCAACGGGGTTTTTAGACATTCAGTACTTC.

This chain links TRBV4-2 with TRBJ2-5; TRBD1 agrees at 9 bases. Germline V gene lookup returns CDR1 LGHNA and CDR2 YNFKEQ. The CDR3 sequence is 16 residues long. The trim removed 6 bases at V and 5 bases at J, leaving 13 bases unmatched. This CDR3 is CASRQQGQGIDETQYF. The CDR3 DNA is TGTGCCAGCAGACAACAGGGACAGGGAATCGACGAGACCCAGTACTTC.

V and J are TRBV7-8 and TRBJ1-2; possibly TRBD1 for D (5 bases). Trimming took off 5 bases at V and 8 bases at J, with 21 bases between the two ends. The CDR3 extends over 15 amino acids. Germline V gives CDR1 SGHVS, CDR2 FQNEAQ. CDR3 sequence: CASSLSMGRLEGYTF. As DNA, the CDR3 is TGTGCCAGCAGCCTAAGTATGGGACGGCTGGAGGGCTACACCTTC. Full variable domain (remainder filled in from reference TRBV7-8 and TRBJ1-2): GAGVSQSPRYKVAKRGQDVALRCDPISGHVSLFWYQQALGQGPEFLTYFQNEAQLDKSGLPSDRFFAERPEGSVSTLKIQRTQQEDSAVYLCASSLSMGRLEGYTFGSGTRLTVV.